One sample yielded the 25 T cell receptor beta chains listed below, sequenced in a study of identical twins. Using its own MiXCR run on the 5' RACE reads, TCRdb lists one record per CDR3 protein. Of approximately 490,000 distinct CDR3 sequences in the sample, around 24% were seen once. Another study also made use of these data, one on yellow fever vaccine responses in identical twins.

The specimen sequenced was CD4+ T cells sorted from blood. These receptors originate from a woman between 18 and 29 years old in good health.

The V call is TRBV10-3, the J call TRBJ1-2, with D perhaps TRBD1 (5 bases). Germline loops: CDR1 ENHRY, CDR2 SYGVKD. This CDR3 is built from 12 residues. Trimming cost V 3 bases and J 10 bases, with 12 bases left between them. This CDR3 reads CAISDRGVDYTF. CDR3 in DNA: TGTGCCATCAGTGACAGAGGGGTCGACTACACCTTC.

This clonotype has a handful of counts. The chain carries TRBV4-2 and TRBJ1-2, with 7 bases aligning to TRBD1. The CDR3 has 15 amino acids. Trimming removed 0 bases from V and 4 bases from J; junction bases left unmatched: 5. Germline loops: CDR1 LGHNA, CDR2 YNFKEQ. The CDR3, as DNA: TGTGCCAGCAGCCAAGATAGTCCAGGGGGCTATGGCTACACCTTC. Its protein is CASSQDSPGGYGYTF.

This clonotype was detected only a few times. V and J are TRBV11-2 and TRBJ2-4; D is undetermined. Germline V lookup: CDR1 SGHAT, CDR2 FQNNGV. The CDR3 has 14 amino acids. The V end lost 3 bases, the J end lost 2 bases, and 8 bases lay between the germline ends. As DNA, the CDR3 is TGTGCCAGCAGCTTTCCGACGTCCAAAAACATTCAGTACTTC. Amino acid sequence: CASSFPTSKNIQYF.

This sequence joins TRBV3-1 and TRBJ2-3; TRBD1 matches 8 bases. V dropped 4 bases and J dropped 2; count of bases not matched to a gene: 8. In germline, CDR1 is LGHDT, CDR2 YNNKEL (reference sequence). This CDR3 has 16 amino acids. The DNA for the CDR3 is TGTGCCAGCAGCCTACAGGGACAGGTCAACACAGATACGCAGTATTTT. It yields the protein CASSLQGQVNTDTQYF.

A few counts support this clonotype. The chain has TRBV28 and TRBJ1-2, with TRBD1 as a possible D gene (6 bases). The germline CDR1 and CDR2 sequences are MDHEN and SYDVKM. V dropped 1 base and J dropped 2 bases, with 17 bases sitting between them. CDR3 length equals 17 residues. The CDR3 spells CASSLSLLTDSNYGYTF. Written as DNA, the CDR3 is TGTGCCAGCAGTTTATCCCTTTTGACGGACAGCAACTATGGCTACACCTTC.

This clonotype was seen a few times. The chain combines TRBV27 with TRBJ2-3; D unclear. The CDR3 runs 16 residues. The V end was cut by 4 bases, the J end by 0 bases, with 14 bases between. CDR1 MNHEY and CDR2 SMNVEV come from the germline V gene (reference sequence). This CDR3 reads CASSSPGSPSTDTQYF. The CDR3 nucleotides are TGTGCCAGCAGTTCCCCTGGGTCCCCTAGCACAGATACGCAGTATTTT.

On this clonotype: One junction end does not reproduce the germline sequence, and a read error may be involved. The rearrangement links TRBV9 to TRBJ2-1, with a weak D call TRBD2 (5 bases). Germline V lookup: CDR1 SGDLS, CDR2 YYNGEE. This CDR3 spans 15 amino acids. The DNA of the CDR3 is TGCGCCAGCAGCGTAGGACTTCTTTCCTACAATGAGCAGTTCTTC. Translating it yields CASSVGLLSYNEQFF.

This clonotype was counted a few times. This chain connects TRBV12-3 or TRBV12-4 to TRBJ2-7; tentative D call: TRBD1 (5 bases). V dropped 5 bases and J dropped 4 bases, with 18 bases sitting between them. There are 15 residues in the CDR3. CDR3 amino acids: CASSPEGLGEYEQYF. The CDR3 bases are TGTGCCAGCAGTCCGGAAGGGCTAGGGGAATACGAGCAGTACTTC.

The chain links TRBV7-2 to TRBJ2-5, with a tentative D call TRBD1 (5 bases). Germline CDR1 is SGHTA and CDR2 is FQGNSA. Trimming took off 2 bases at V and 3 bases at J, with 10 bases between the two ends. The CDR3 runs 14 residues. The chain's CDR3 is CASSLYPGKETQYF. The CDR3 nucleotides are TGTGCCAGCAGCTTATATCCAGGGAAAGAGACCCAGTACTTC.

The chain couples TRBV5-1 to TRBJ2-5, with 8 bases matching TRBD2. This CDR3 has 13 residues. Germline V gives CDR1 SGHRS, CDR2 YFSETQ. Trimming took 4 bases from V and 1 from J; bases not matched to a gene: 0. This chain's CDR3 is CASSGTSQETQYF. The CDR3, as DNA: TGCGCCAGCAGCGGGACTAGCCAAGAGACCCAGTACTTC.

The CDR3 sequence is CASSFRVRDSPLHF. CDR3 nucleotide sequence: TGTGCCAGCAGTTTTAGGGTCCGGGATTCACCCCTCCACTTT. The chain is built from TRBV12-3 or TRBV12-4 and TRBJ1-6, with D hard to call. This CDR3 is built from 14 residues. The V end was cut by 3 bases, the J end by 8 bases, with 11 bases between.

The rearrangement uses TRBV20-1 and TRBJ2-7, with 8 bases fitting TRBD2. Germline loops: CDR1 DFQATT, CDR2 SNEGSKA (reference sequence). This CDR3 spans 15 amino acids. V trimming: 5 bases; J trimming: 4 bases; junction bases outside the gene matches: 13. CDR3 nucleotide sequence: TGCAGTGCTCAGCCCGGGGGGGGAGGAAAGTACGAGCAGTACTTC. Translated: CSAQPGGGGKYEQYF.

This clonotype was counted only a few times. The CDR3 sequence is CASSQVRGGTGNTIYF. The CDR3 region has the DNA TGTGCCAGCAGCCAAGTACGGGGGGGCACTGGAAACACCATATATTTT. The V and J genes are TRBV3-1 and TRBJ1-3; perhaps TRBD1 as D (6 bases). Germline V gene data show CDR1 as LGHDT and CDR2 as YNNKEL (reference sequence). Trimming took off 1 base at V and 2 bases at J, with 12 bases between the two ends. The CDR3 is made up of 16 amino acids.

The chain is built from TRBV20-1 and TRBJ2-7; the match to TRBD2 covers 7 bases. Trimming took 5 bases from V and 3 from J; bases not matched to a gene: 13. The CDR3 totals 15 residues. The V gene's germline CDR1 is DFQATT and CDR2 SNEGSKA (reference sequence). CDR3 in amino acids: CSASTGTNSLYEQYV. As DNA, the CDR3 is TGCAGTGCTTCCACCGGGACTAACTCCCTCTACGAGCAGTACGTC.

This clonotype was seen ten or more times. The genes are TRBV4-1 and TRBJ2-5, with D hard to call. The CDR3 is 15 amino acids. V lost 1 base, J lost 5 bases, and 14 bases lay in between. CDR1 and CDR2 from the germline V gene are MGHRA and YSYEKL. CDR3 sequence (DNA): TGCGCCAGCAGCCAAGGGGTAGACTCGAGGGAGACCCAGTACTTC. This sequence encodes CASSQGVDSRETQYF.

This chain uses TRBV7-9 with TRBJ2-5; D might be TRBD2 (6 bases). CDR1 and CDR2 from the germline V gene are SEHNR and FQNEAQ (reference sequence). CDR3 length: 17 amino acids. V lost 2 bases and J lost 2, with 18 bases in between. The CDR3 here is CASSLTPGDPRQETQYF. In nucleotides, the CDR3 is TGTGCCAGCAGCTTAACTCCGGGGGATCCCCGTCAAGAGACCCAGTACTTC. The complete variable domain, with remaining parts taken from reference TRBV7-9 and TRBJ2-5, reads DTGVSQNPRHKITKRGQNVTFRCDPISEHNRLYWYRQTLGQGPEFLTYFQNEAQLEKSRLLSDRFSAERPKGSFSTLEIQRTEQGDSAMYLCASSLTPGDPRQETQYFGPGTRLLVL.

This clonotype was counted a few times. This chain links TRBV11-3 with TRBJ1-1, with D hard to call. The CDR3 runs 13 residues. Trimming shortened V by 5 bases and J by 3 bases, and 10 bases separated the two germline ends. Germline CDR1 is SGHNT and CDR2 is YENEEA. CDR3 region: CASSPRRDTEAFF. The CDR3, as DNA: TGTGCCAGCAGCCCTAGAAGGGACACTGAAGCTTTCTTT.

This clonotype was seen a handful of times. The genes are TRBV29-1 and TRBJ2-1; TRBD2 matches at 7 bases. CDR3 length: 18 amino acids. Germline lookup yields CDR1 SQVTM and CDR2 ANQGSEA. V lost 1 base, J lost 0 bases, and 12 bases stayed unmatched. The CDR3 region is CSVEGESSGPSSYNEQFF. The CDR3, as DNA: TGCAGCGTTGAAGGGGAAAGTAGCGGGCCCAGCTCCTACAATGAGCAGTTCTTC.

This clonotype was observed a handful of times. The J gene is TRBJ2-3, the V gene TRBV7-2; 11 nucleotides agree with TRBD2. V shed 10 bases and J 4 bases; nucleotides not matched to a gene: 13. Germline V lookup: CDR1 SGHTA, CDR2 FQGNSA. The CDR3 sequence is 16 residues long. CDR3 nucleotides: TGTGCCATCTCAGGACTAGCGGGCCTAAGGGCAGATACGCAGTATTTT. This encodes CAISGLAGLRADTQYF. The whole variable domain, remainder taken from reference TRBV7-2 and TRBJ2-3, is GAGVSQSPSNKVTEKGKDVELRCDPISGHTALYWYRQSLGQGLEFLIYFQGNSAPDKSGLPSDRFSAERTGGSVSTLTIQRTQQEDSAVYLCAISGLAGLRADTQYFGPGTRLTVL.

V gene TRBV20-1 combines with J gene TRBJ2-1; 10 bases line up with TRBD2. The CDR3 is made up of 15 amino acids. Germline V gene data show CDR1 as DFQATT and CDR2 as SNEGSKA (reference sequence). V was clipped by 7 bases and J by 6 bases; unmatched bases: 12. Here the CDR3 DNA reads TGCAGTGTTATCACCGGGACTAGCGAAGGCAATGAGCAGTTCTTC. Protein: CSVITGTSEGNEQFF.

This clonotype was detected only a few times. The rearrangement uses TRBV25-1 and TRBJ2-7; the match to TRBD1 covers 7 bases. V was clipped by 2 bases and J by 1 base; unmatched bases: 8. The CDR3 is made up of 16 amino acids. Germline CDR1 and CDR2: MGHDK and SYGVNS. The CDR3 spells CASSEGVTGTSYEQYF. The CDR3 DNA is TGTGCCAGCAGTGAAGGGGTGACAGGGACATCCTACGAGCAGTACTTC.

The genes are TRBV2 and TRBJ2-1; 14 nucleotides align to TRBD2. CDR1 and CDR2 (germline): SNHLY, FYNNEI. The CDR3 sequence is 18 residues long. With V trimmed by 8 bases and J by 6 bases, 15 bases remained unmatched. The CDR3 sequence is CASCFLGLAGVLSNEQFF. CDR3 nucleotide sequence: TGTGCCAGCTGTTTCCTGGGACTAGCGGGAGTTTTAAGCAATGAGCAGTTCTTC.

The chain recombines TRBV7-3 with TRBJ2-1, with a weak D call TRBD2 (7 bases). V was cut by 8 bases and J by 9 bases, with 17 bases left in between. The CDR3 spans 13 residues. Germline assignment: CDR1 SGHTA and CDR2 FQGTGA. The CDR3 DNA is TGTGCCAGCGGGCGGGGAGGGGGTTTTGAGCAGTTCTTC. Amino acid sequence: CASGRGGGFEQFF. Using reference TRBV7-3 and TRBJ2-1 for the parts outside the CDR3, the full variable domain is GAGVSQTPSNKVTEKGKYVELRCDPISGHTALYWYRQSLGQGPEFLIYFQGTGAADDSGLPNDRFFAVRPEGSVSTLKIQRTERGDSAVYLCASGRGGGFEQFFGPGTRLTVL.

The chain couples TRBV20-1 to TRBJ2-1; 9 positions agree with TRBD2. The V gene's germline CDR1 is DFQATT and CDR2 SNEGSKA (reference sequence). V was clipped by 6 bases and J by 7 bases; unmatched bases: 7. This CDR3 region has 13 residues. The CDR3 loop is CSAGGRAGNEQFF. The CDR3 coding sequence is TGCAGTGCGGGCGGGAGGGCCGGAAATGAGCAGTTCTTC.

This sequence joins TRBV7-2 and TRBJ1-1; a weak D match, TRBD1 (5 bases). V was cut by 1 base and J by 6 bases, with 12 bases left in between. The CDR3 has 14 residues. Germline-derived CDR1 and CDR2 are SGHTA and FQGNSA. CDR3 sequence (DNA): TGTGCCAGCAGCTTAGAGGTGGGGCGCCCTGAAGCTTTCTTT. Translated, it gives CASSLEVGRPEAFF.